The entry below describes one TCR beta chain. Its antigen is still unknown. J was trimmed by 9 bases and V by 4 bases; bases with no gene match: 7. This CDR3 is 14 amino acids long. Looked up from germline, CDR1 is MDHEN and CDR2 is SYDVKM. The record originates from a study of shared clonotypes between healthy human individuals. Study-wide results and caveats: Across a few donors, naive CD4 shared roughly 5.2%, naive CD8 less than 4%, memory CD4 2.3%, memory CD8 0.4%.

Several immunoSEQ plates held equal portions of the genomic DNA taken from each subset. Sequencing used immunoSEQ multiplex PCR; TCRdb keeps in-frame clones, though not all of them. The sample contains about 2,100,000 clones, 93% of which appear only once. Positive CCR7 selection of CD45RO-negative cells yielded the naive CD8 cells, and terminally differentiated effector memory CD45RA+ cells were excluded. The clonotype comes from a man younger than 35 in good health. Some clones in this sample may be carry-over from other donors' samples. The sample comprised naive CD8+ T cells from PBMCs. The gene calls are TRBV28 and TRBJ1-5, with TRBD1 matching over 9 bases. CDR3 amino acids: CASSYPDRGRPQHF. In nucleotides, the CDR3 is TGTGCCAGCAGTTACCCTGACAGGGGGAGGCCCCAGCATTTT.